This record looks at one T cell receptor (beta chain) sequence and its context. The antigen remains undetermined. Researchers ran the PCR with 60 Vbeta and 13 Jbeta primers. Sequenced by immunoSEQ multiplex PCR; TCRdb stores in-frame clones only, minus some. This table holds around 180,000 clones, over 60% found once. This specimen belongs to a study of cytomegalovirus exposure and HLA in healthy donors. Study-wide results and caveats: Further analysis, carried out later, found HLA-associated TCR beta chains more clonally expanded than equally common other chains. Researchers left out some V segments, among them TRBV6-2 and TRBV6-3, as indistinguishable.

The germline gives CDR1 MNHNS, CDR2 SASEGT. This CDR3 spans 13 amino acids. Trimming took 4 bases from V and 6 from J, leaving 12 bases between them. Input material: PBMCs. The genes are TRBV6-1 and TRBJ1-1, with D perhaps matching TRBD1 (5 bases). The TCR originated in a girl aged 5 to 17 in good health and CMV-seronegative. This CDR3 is CASSALRGAEAFF. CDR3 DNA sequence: TGTGCCAGCAGTGCCCTTCGGGGGGCTGAAGCTTTCTTT.